This T cell receptor beta chain was recorded in a study of Tregs in tolerant kidney transplant recipients. Study information: Recipients received nonmyeloablative bone marrow transplants from related graft donors, with transient mixed chimerism. Overall study results and limits: Changing PCR primers prevented nucleotide comparison between some patients' samples.

This CDR3 contains 15 residues. Germline V gene lookup returns CDR1 MNHNS and CDR2 SASEGT. Trimming cost V 6 bases and J 0 bases, with 15 bases left between them. This table comes from immunoSEQ multiplex PCR, and its TCRdb copy is limited to in-frame clones, with some not included. The sample carries some 62,000 clones, roughly 98% recorded once. Remarks on this clone: Its antigen is not known.

Unstimulated Tregs (CD4+CD25+CD127-) and CD4+CD25- non-Tregs were sorted from PBMCs. An overnight rest at 37°C with roughly 200 IU/ml IL-2 preceded regulatory T cell sorting from thawed PBMCs. This chain links TRBV6-1 with TRBJ2-7, with D possibly being TRBD2 (6 bases). The clonotype originates from a human donor who received a combined kidney and bone marrow transplant. The sample here was Tregs from blood, taken before the transplant. CDR3 DNA sequence: TGTGCCAGCAGCCTAGCCGGGACTTTCTCCTACGAGCAGTACTTC. This sequence encodes CASSLAGTFSYEQYF.